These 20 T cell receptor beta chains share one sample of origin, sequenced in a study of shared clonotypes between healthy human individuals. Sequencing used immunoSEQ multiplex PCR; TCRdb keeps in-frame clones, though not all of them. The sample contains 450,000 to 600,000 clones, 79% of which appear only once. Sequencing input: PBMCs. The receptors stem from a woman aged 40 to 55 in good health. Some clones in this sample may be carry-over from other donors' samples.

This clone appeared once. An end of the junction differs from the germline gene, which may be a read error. The CDR3 DNA sequence: TGTGCTAGCAGCTCGACTAGCGGGAGGGCTCCAGATACGCAGTATTTT. Its translation: CASSSTSGRAPDTQYF. The chain combines TRBV7-7 with TRBJ2-3; TRBD2 matches 14 bases. CDR3 length: 16 residues. CDR1 and CDR2 (germline): SSHAT, FNYEAQ (reference sequence).

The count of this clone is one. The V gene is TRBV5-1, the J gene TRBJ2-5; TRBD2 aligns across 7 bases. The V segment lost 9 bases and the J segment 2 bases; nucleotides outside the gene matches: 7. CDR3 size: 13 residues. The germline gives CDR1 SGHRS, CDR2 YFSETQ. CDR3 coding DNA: TGCGCCACCAAGCGGGGTGTTCAAGAGACCCAGTACTTC. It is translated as CATKRGVQETQYF.

The CDR3 coding sequence is TGTGCCACCCGGACAGGGGTTGGGGGCACTGAAGCTTTCTTT. Protein product: CATRTGVGGTEAFF. V usage is TRBV10-3 and J usage is TRBJ1-1; 9 bases align to TRBD1. V was clipped by 10 bases and J by 4 bases; unmatched bases: 10. The CDR3 consists of 14 residues. Germline lookup yields CDR1 ENHRY and CDR2 SYGVKD.

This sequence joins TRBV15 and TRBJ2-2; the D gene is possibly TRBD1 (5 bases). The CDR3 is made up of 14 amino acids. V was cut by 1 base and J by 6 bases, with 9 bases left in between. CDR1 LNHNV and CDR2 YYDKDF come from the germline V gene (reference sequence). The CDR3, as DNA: TGTGCCACCAGCAGAGGGGGCGAAGCCGGGGAGCTGTTTTTT. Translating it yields CATSRGGEAGELFF.

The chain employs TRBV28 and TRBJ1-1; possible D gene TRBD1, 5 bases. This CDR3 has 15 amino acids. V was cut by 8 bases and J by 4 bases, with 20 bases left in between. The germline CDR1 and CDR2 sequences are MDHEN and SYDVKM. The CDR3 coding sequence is TGTGCCAGCGGCCTGTCCACCCGGGGCGGCACTGAAGCTTTCTTT. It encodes CASGLSTRGGTEAFF.

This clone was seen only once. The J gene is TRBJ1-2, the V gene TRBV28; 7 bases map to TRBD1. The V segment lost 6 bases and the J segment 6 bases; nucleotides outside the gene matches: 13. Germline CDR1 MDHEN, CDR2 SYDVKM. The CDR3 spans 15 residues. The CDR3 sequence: CASSFSVYRGDGYTF. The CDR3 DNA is TGTGCCAGCAGCTTCAGCGTGTACAGGGGAGATGGCTACACCTTC.

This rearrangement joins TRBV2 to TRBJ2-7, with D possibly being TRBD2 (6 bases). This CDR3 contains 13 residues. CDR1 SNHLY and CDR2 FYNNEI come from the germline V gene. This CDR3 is CAVFGGNYYEQYF. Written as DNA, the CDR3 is TGTGCTGTGTTTGGGGGGAATTACTACGAGCAGTACTTC.

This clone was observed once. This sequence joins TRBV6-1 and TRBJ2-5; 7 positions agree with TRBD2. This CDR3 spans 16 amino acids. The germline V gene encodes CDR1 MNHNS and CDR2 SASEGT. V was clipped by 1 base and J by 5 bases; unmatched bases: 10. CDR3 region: CASSEVWASGEETQYF. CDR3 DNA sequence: TGTGCCAGCAGTGAAGTCTGGGCTAGCGGAGAGGAGACCCAGTACTTC.

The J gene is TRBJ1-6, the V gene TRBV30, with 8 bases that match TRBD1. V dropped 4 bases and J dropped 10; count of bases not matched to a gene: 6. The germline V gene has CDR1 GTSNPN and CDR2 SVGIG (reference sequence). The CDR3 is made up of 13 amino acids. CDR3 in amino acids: CAWTDRGRSPLHF. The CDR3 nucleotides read TGTGCCTGGACCGACAGGGGACGCTCACCCCTCCACTTT.

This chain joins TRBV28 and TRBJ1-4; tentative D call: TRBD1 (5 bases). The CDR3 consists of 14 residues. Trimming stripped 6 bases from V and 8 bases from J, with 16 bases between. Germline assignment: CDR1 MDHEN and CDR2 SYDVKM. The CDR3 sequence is CASSAGDSYEKLFF. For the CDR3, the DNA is TGTGCCAGCAGCGCGGGAGACAGCTACGAAAAACTGTTTTTT.

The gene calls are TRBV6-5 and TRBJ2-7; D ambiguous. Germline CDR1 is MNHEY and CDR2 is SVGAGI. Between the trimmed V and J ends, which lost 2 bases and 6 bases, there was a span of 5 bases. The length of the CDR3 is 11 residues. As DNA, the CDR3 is TGTGCCAGCAGTTACAGGACCGAGCAGTACTTC. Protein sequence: CASSYRTEQYF.

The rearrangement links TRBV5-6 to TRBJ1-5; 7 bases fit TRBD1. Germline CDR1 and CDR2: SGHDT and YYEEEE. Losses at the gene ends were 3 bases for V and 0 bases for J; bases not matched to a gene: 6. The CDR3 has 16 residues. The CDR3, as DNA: TGTGCCAGCAGCTCGACAGGACAGGTTAGCAATCAGCCCCAGCATTTT. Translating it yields CASSSTGQVSNQPQHF.

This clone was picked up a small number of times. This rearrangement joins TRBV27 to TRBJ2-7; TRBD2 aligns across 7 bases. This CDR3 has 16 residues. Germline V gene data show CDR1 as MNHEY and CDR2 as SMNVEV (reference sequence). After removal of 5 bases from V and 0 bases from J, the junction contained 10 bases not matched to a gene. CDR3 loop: CASSRTWDYSSYEQYF. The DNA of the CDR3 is TGTGCCAGCAGTCGAACTTGGGACTACTCCTCCTACGAGCAGTACTTC.

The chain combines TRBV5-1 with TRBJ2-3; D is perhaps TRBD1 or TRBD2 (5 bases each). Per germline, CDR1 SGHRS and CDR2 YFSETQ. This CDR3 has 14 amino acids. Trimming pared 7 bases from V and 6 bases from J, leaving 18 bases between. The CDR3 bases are TGCGCCAGCTCTCCCGGGACCTCGGCCGATACGCAGTATTTT. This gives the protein CASSPGTSADTQYF.

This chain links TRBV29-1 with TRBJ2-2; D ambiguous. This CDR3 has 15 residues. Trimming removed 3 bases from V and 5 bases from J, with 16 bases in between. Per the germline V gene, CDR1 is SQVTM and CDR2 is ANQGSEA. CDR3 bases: TGCAGCGTTGAGCCCGGGTCAGGTGGTACCGGGGAGCTGTTTTTT. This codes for CSVEPGSGGTGELFF.

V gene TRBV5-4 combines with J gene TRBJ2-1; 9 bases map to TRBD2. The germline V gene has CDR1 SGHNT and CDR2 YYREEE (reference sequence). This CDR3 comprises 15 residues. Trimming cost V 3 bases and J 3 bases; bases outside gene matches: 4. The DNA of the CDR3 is TGTGCCAGCAGCTCCTTTAGCGGGAGCTACAATGAGCAGTTCTTC. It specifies CASSSFSGSYNEQFF.

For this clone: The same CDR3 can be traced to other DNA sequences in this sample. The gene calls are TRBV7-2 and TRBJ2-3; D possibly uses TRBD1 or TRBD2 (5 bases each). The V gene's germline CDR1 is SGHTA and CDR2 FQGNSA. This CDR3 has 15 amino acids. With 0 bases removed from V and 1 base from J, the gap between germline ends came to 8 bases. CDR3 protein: CASSLAGTRTDTQYF. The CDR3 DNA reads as TGTGCCAGCAGCTTAGCTGGGACCCGCACAGATACGCAGTATTTT.

CDR3 in DNA: TGCGCCAGCAGCTTGAGTTTTGCGGGAGCGGAAGAGACCCAGTACTTC. Its protein is CASSLSFAGAEETQYF. The V gene is TRBV5-1, the J gene TRBJ2-5, with 7 nucleotides matching TRBD2. This CDR3 comprises 16 residues. Germline trimming cut 1 base from V and 3 bases from J; bases unmatched to any gene: 9. CDR1 is SGHRS, CDR2 YFSETQ, per germline.

As DNA, the CDR3 is TGTGCCATCAGTGACACAGGGTATGGTCAGCCCCAGCATTTT. This encodes CAISDTGYGQPQHF. This rearrangement joins TRBV10-3 to TRBJ1-5; perhaps TRBD1 as D (6 bases). This CDR3 contains 14 residues. CDR1 is ENHRY and CDR2 is SYGVKD in the germline V gene. Trimming pared 3 bases from V and 6 bases from J, leaving 12 bases between.

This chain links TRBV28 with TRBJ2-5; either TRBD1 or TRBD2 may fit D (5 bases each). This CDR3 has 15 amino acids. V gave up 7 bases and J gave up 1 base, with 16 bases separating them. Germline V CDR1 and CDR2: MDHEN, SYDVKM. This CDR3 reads CASTQVGPRQETQYF. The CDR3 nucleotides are TGTGCCAGCACCCAGGTGGGACCGCGCCAAGAGACCCAGTACTTC.